This T cell receptor (beta chain) comes out of a study of blood T cells in healthy people across ages. Samples each had at least 5 micrograms of total RNA extracted. Trimming shortened V by 0 bases and J by 2 bases, and 14 bases separated the two germline ends. This CDR3 region has 17 residues. Germline CDR1 is SGHRS and CDR2 is YFSETQ. It was with a sample-barcoded 5' primer and a J-beta primer mix that a second PCR of about 6 to 12 cycles was run. TCRdb recomputed calls from the 5' RACE reads with MiXCR, one row per CDR3 protein. The sample comprises some 1.4 million distinct CDR3 sequences, roughly 40% of which are singletons, and 7.9% rests with the top ten.

The V gene is TRBV5-1, the J gene TRBJ2-2; D is possibly TRBD1 or TRBD2 (5 bases each). The receptor's source is a woman aged 18-29 years in good health. Specimen: blood. The CDR3 here is CASSLGPGPPNTGELFF. The CDR3 bases are TGCGCCAGCAGCTTGGGGCCGGGACCACCTAACACCGGGGAGCTGTTTTTT.